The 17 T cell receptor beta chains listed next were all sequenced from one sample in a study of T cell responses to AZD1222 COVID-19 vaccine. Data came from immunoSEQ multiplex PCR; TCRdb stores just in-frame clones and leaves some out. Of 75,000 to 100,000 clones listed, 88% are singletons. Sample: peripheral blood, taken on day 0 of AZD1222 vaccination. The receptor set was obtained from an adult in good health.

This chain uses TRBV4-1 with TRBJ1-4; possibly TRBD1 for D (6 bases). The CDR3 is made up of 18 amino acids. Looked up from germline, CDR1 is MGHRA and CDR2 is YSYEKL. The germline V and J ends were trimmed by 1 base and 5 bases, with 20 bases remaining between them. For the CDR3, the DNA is TGCGCCAGCAGCCAAGTAGGGGGAAGGGGACGGCGGAATGAAAAACTGTTTTTT. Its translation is CASSQVGGRGRRNEKLFF.

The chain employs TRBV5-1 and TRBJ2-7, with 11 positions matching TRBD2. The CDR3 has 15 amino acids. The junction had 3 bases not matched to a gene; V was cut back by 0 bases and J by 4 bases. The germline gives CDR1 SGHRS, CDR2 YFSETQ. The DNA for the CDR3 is TGCGCCAGCAGCTTGGGGCTAGCGGGAGGATACGAGCAGTACTTC. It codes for CASSLGLAGGYEQYF. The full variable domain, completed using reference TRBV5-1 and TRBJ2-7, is KAGVTQTPRYLIKTRGQQVTLSCSPISGHRSVSWYQQTPGQGLQFLFEYFSETQRNKGNFPGRFSGRQFSNSRSEMNVSTLELGDSALYLCASSLGLAGGYEQYFGPGTRLTVT.

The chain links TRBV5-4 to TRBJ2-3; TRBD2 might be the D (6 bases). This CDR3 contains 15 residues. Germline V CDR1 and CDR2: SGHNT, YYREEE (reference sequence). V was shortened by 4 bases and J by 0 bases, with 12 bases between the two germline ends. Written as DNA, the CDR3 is TGTGCCAGCAGCCGTAGCGGTTCTAGCACAGATACGCAGTATTTT. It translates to CASSRSGSSTDTQYF. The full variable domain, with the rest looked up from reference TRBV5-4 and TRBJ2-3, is ETGVTQSPTHLIKTRGQQVTLRCSSQSGHNTVSWYQQALGQGPQFIFQYYREEENGRGNFPPRFSGLQFPNYSSELNVNALELDDSALYLCASSRSGSSTDTQYFGPGTRLTVL.

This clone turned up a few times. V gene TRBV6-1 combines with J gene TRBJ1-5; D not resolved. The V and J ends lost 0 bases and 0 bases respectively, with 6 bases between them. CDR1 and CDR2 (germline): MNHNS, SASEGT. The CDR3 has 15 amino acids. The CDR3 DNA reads TGTGCCAGCAGTGAAGCGGCGGGTAGCAATCAGCCCCAGCATTTT. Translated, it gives CASSEAAGSNQPQHF.

CDR3 loop: CATSDGGSYNEQFF. The DNA of the CDR3 is TGTGCCACCAGTGATGGAGGGAGCTACAATGAGCAGTTCTTC. The chain is built from TRBV24-1 and TRBJ2-1; D is perhaps TRBD2 (6 bases). There are 14 residues in the CDR3. In germline, CDR1 is KGHDR, CDR2 SFDVKD. V lost 3 bases and J 3 bases, leaving 8 bases between the germline ends.

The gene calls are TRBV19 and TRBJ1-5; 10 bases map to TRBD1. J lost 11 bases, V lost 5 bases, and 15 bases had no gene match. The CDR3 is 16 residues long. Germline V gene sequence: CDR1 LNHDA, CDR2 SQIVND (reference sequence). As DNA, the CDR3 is TGTGCCAGTAGTCCAGGGGGGGGACAGGGGCCCGGAGCCCAGCATTTT. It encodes CASSPGGGQGPGAQHF.

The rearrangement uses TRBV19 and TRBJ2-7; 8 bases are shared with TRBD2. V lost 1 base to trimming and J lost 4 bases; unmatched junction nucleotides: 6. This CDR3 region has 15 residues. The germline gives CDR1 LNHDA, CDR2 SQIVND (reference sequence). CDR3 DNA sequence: TGTGCCAGTAGTATAGTCTCCAGCGGGAGTTACGAGCAGTACTTC. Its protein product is CASSIVSSGSYEQYF.

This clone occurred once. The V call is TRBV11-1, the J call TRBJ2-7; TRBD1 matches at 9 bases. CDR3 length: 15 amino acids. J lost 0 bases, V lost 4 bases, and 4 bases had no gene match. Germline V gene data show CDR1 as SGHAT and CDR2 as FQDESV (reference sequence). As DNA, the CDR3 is TGTGCCAGCAGCTCGGACAGGGGTAGCTCCTACGAGCAGTACTTC. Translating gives CASSSDRGSSYEQYF. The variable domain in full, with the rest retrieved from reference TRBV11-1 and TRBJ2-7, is EAEVAQSPRYKITEKSQAVAFWCDPISGHATLYWYRQILGQGPELLVQFQDESVVDDSQLPKDRFSAERLKGVDSTLKIQPAELGDSAMYLCASSSDRGSSYEQYFGPGTRLTVT.

This CDR3 is CASSFTSGSYEQYF. CDR3 sequence (DNA): TGCGCCAGCAGCTTTACTAGCGGGAGCTACGAGCAGTACTTC. This chain joins TRBV5-1 and TRBJ2-7, with 11 bases matching TRBD2. Trimming cost V 2 bases and J 3 bases; bases outside gene matches: 1. From germline, CDR1 is SGHRS and CDR2 YFSETQ. The CDR3 spans 14 residues.

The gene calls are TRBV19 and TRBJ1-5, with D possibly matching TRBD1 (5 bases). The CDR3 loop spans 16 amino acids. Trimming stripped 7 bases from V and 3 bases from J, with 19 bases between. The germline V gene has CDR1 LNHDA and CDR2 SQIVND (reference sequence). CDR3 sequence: CASTGQGGKNNQPQHF. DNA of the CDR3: TGTGCCAGTACGGGTCAGGGAGGGAAGAACAATCAGCCCCAGCATTTT.

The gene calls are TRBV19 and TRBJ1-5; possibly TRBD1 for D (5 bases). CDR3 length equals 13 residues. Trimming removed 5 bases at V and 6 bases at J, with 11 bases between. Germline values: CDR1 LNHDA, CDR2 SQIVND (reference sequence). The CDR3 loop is CASSYGGGQPQHF. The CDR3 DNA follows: TGTGCCAGTAGTTACGGCGGGGGTCAGCCCCAGCATTTT.

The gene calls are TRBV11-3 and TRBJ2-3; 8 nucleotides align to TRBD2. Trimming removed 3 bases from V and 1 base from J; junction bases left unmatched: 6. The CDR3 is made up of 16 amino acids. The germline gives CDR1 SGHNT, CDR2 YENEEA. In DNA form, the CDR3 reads TGTGCCAGCAGCTTGTCGACTAGCGACGGCACAGATACGCAGTATTTT. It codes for CASSLSTSDGTDTQYF.

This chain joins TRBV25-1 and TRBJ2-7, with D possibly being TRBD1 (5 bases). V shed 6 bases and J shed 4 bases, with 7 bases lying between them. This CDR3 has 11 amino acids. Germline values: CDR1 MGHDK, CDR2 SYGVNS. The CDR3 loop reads CASRDRYEQYF. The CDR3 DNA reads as TGTGCCAGCAGAGACAGATACGAGCAGTACTTC.

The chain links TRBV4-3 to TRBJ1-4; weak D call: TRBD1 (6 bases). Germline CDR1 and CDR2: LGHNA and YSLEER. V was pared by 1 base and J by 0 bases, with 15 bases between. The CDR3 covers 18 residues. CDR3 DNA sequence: TGCGCCAGCAGCCAAGGACAGGAGCTCAATCCAACTAATGAAAAACTGTTTTTT. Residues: CASSQGQELNPTNEKLFF.

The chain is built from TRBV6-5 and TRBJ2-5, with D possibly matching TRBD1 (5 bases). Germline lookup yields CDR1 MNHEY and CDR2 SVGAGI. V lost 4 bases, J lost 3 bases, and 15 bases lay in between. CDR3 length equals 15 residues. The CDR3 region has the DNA TGTGCCAGCAGTTTCTTAACAGGAGACGAAGAGACCCAGTACTTC. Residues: CASSFLTGDEETQYF.

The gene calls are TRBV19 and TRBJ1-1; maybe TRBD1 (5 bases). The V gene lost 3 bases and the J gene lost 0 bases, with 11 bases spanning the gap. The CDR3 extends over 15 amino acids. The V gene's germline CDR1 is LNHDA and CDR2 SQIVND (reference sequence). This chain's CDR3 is CASSIGGGMNTEAFF. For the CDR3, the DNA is TGTGCCAGTAGTATCGGGGGAGGAATGAACACTGAAGCTTTCTTT.

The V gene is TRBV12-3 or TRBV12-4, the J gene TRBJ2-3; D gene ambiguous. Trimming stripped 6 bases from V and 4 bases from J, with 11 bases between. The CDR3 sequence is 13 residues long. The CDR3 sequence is CASSSRGSDTQYF. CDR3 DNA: TGTGCCAGCAGCTCCCGTGGCTCAGATACGCAGTATTTT.